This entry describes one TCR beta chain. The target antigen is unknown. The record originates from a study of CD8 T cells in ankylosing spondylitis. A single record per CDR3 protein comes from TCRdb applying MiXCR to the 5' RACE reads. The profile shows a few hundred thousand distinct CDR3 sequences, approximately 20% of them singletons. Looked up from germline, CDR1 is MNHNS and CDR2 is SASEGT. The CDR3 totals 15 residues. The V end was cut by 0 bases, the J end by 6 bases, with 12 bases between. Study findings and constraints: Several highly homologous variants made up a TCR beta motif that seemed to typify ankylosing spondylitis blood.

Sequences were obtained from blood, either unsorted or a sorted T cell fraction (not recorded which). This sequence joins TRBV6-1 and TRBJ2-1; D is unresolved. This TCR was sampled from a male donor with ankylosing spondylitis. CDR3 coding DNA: TGTGCCAGCAGTGAAGCGTACAGTCTGTTCAATGAGCAGTTCTTC. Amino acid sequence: CASSEAYSLFNEQFF.